The entry that follows covers one TCR beta chain sequence. Only in-frame clones appear in the TCRdb table, and some are missing; sequencing was by immunoSEQ multiplex PCR. The table shows under 130,000 clones, with 70% to 90% occurring only once. This specimen belongs to a study of T cell responses to AZD1222 COVID-19 vaccine. V lost 1 base and J 4 bases, leaving 10 bases between the germline ends. The CDR3 is made up of 15 amino acids. Germline CDR1 and CDR2: LGHDT and YNNKEL (reference sequence). The TCR sequence derives from an adult who received the AZD1222 COVID-19 vaccine. Source: peripheral blood, taken 28 days after the second AZD1222 dose. The chain uses TRBV3-1 (or the pseudogene TRBV3-2) and TRBJ2-2; TRBD2 might be the D (6 bases). CDR3 DNA sequence: TGTGCCAGCAGCCAAGGCAGGGAGGTCACCGGGGAGCTGTTTTTT. Translated: CASSQGREVTGELFF.